This TCR beta chain was retrieved from a study of T cells after yellow fever vaccination. Notes on the study in general: When the response was secondary, it was weaker but reached its peak faster, day 5 versus 15. The study noted that FACS-sorted repertoires could contain abundant clonotypes contaminating from the bulk population.

TCRdb itself ran the 5' RACE reads through MiXCR, one entry per CDR3 protein. Here the sample spans about 300,000 distinct CDR3 sequences, about 6.6% being singletons. Germline values: CDR1 SGHTA, CDR2 FQGNSA. The CDR3 is made up of 15 amino acids. V shed 5 bases and J shed 2 bases, with 15 bases lying between them. This clonotype was observed a few times. No antigen is known for it. The specimen comprised PBMCs, sampled 45 days after the first yellow fever vaccination. V is TRBV7-2 and J is TRBJ1-2, with TRBD1 as a possible D gene (5 bases). The source is a man aged 18 to 30 who received the YFV17D yellow fever vaccine. The CDR3 DNA follows: TGTGCCAGCAGCGATCCGGCCGGGGCGAACTATGGCTACACCTTC. Protein product: CASSDPAGANYGYTF.